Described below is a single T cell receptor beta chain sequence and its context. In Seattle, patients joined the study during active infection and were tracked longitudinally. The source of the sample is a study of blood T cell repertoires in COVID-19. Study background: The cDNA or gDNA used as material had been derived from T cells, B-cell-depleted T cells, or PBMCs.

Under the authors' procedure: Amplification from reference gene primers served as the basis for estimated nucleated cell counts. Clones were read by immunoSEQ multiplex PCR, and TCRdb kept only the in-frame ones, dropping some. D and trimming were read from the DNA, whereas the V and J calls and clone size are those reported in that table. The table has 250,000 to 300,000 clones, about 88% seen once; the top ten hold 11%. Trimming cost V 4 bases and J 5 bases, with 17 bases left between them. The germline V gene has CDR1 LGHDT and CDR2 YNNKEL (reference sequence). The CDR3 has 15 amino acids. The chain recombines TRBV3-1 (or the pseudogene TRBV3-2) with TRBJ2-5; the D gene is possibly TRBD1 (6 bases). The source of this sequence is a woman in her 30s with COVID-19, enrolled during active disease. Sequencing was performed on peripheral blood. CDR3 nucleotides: TGTGCCAGCAGCCGGGGGACAACGTTGGCGGAGACCCAGTACTTC. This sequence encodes CASSRGTTLAETQYF.